Listed below are T cell receptor beta chains from one sample, sequenced in a study of T-cell reconstitution after alpha-beta-depleted transplantation in children. One entry per CDR3 protein, called by TCRdb with MiXCR from the PCR reads. The sample lists a few hundred thousand distinct CDR3 sequences, more than 8% occurring once. The specimen comprised PBMCs from the stem cell graft donor, sampled from the stem cell graft. These receptors were obtained from a human donor who donated a stem cell graft to a child with SCID. Both conserved end residues are part of each CDR3. Each record gives: D gene, J gene, clone size, V gene, CDR3 DNA, CDR3 protein. D genes are given only for firm matches. The size of a clone is reported for some rows only, either as once, few or many, or as a class for expanded clones.

>TRBD1|TRBJ2-1|few|TRBV20-1
TGCAGTGCCGACCGGGACAGGGGGAATGAGCAGTTCTTC
CSADRDRGNEQFF
>.|TRBJ2-7|few|TRBV12-3/TRBV12-4
TGTGCCAGCAGCACACAACAGGGATTTCTCTACGAGCAGTACTTC
CASSTQQGFLYEQYF
>.|TRBJ1-1|many|TRBV6-1
TGTGCCAGCAGTCCTTTTAGGACGGTGAGCACTGAAGCTTTCTTT
CASSPFRTVSTEAFF
>.|TRBJ2-6|few|TRBV12-3/TRBV12-4
TGTGCCAGCAGTCCCCAGGGCCCCTCTGGGGCCAACGTCCTGACTTTC
CASSPQGPSGANVLTF
>.|TRBJ2-1|.|TRBV24-1
TGTGCCACCAGTGGGACAGAATACAATGAGCAGTTCTTC
CATSGTEYNEQFF
>.|TRBJ2-2|.|TRBV7-7
TGTGCTAGCAGCTTAGGGGGAACCGGGGAGCAGTTTTTT
CASSLGGTGEQFF
>.|TRBJ2-3|few|TRBV10-1
TGCGCCAGCAGTGATCGACAGACAAGAGGGTTAGGGGATACGCAGTATTTT
CASSDRQTRGLGDTQYF
>TRBD1|TRBJ2-1|.|TRBV5-1
TGCGCCAGCAGCGGACAGGGGGCAGTCACCTACAATGAGCAGTTCTTC
CASSGQGAVTYNEQFF
>.|TRBJ2-5|many|TRBV5-1
TGCGCCAGCAGTAGCAGCGGGGAGACCCAGTACTTC
CASSSSGETQYF
>TRBD1|TRBJ1-4|.|TRBV12-3/TRBV12-4
TGTGCCAGCATCATGGGACAGGCCCAAGAAAAACTGTTTTTT
CASIMGQAQEKLFF
>.|TRBJ2-3|.|TRBV5-1
TGCGCCAGCAGAGTTGTTGAAAACACAGATACGCAGTATTTT
CASRVVENTDTQYF
>.|TRBJ2-7|few|TRBV4-2
TGTGCCAGCAGCCCTAAGGGCGGGGAGAAGAAGCAGTACTTC
CASSPKGGEKKQYF
>.|TRBJ1-1|few|TRBV18
TGTGCCAGCTCTCCAGGGAAGGGTGAAGCTTTCTTT
CASSPGKGEAFF
>TRBD1|TRBJ2-7|many|TRBV29-1
TGCAGCGTTGCACCAGGGGGATCCTACGAGCAGTACTTC
CSVAPGGSYEQYF
>TRBD2|TRBJ2-3|few|TRBV20-1
TGCAGTGCTACGAGCGGGGGGGGGTCCACAGATACGCAGTATTTT
CSATSGGGSTDTQYF
>.|TRBJ2-5|.|TRBV18
TGTGCCAGCTCACCACCGCAGAATGTTCAAGAGACCCAGTACTTC
CASSPPQNVQETQYF
>.|TRBJ2-7|few|TRBV3-1
TGTGCCAGCAGCCAAGATCCCACAGGAATCTACGAGCAGTACTTC
CASSQDPTGIYEQYF
>TRBD1|TRBJ1-1|few|TRBV20-1
TGCAGTGCACCAACCGGGACAGGGGGCGCAACTGAAGCTTTCTTT
CSAPTGTGGATEAFF
>.|TRBJ2-5|many|TRBV2
TGTGCCAGCAGTGAAGAGACAGACTCTACAGAGACCCAGTACTTC
CASSEETDSTETQYF
>TRBD1|TRBJ2-3|many|TRBV12-3/TRBV12-4
TGTGCCAGCAGTTTAGCGGGACAGGGGGGCACAGATACGCAGTATTTT
CASSLAGQGGTDTQYF
>.|TRBJ2-5|many|TRBV3-1
TGTGCCAGCAGCCCATCGGGACCGAGAAGTACTCAGTACTTC
CASSPSGPRSTQYF
>.|TRBJ2-3|few|TRBV29-1
TGCAGCGTGAGCTTGACAGTCACAGATACGCAGTATTTT
CSVSLTVTDTQYF
>.|TRBJ1-1|many|TRBV4-1
TGCGCCAGCAGCCAAGTAGGGGGAGGGGGTGAAGCTTTCTTT
CASSQVGGGGEAFF
>TRBD1|TRBJ2-2|few|TRBV18
TGTGCCAGCGCTACCCTTAGACAGGGACCGAACACCGGGGAGCTGTTTTTT
CASATLRQGPNTGELFF
>TRBD2|TRBJ2-1|few|TRBV15
TGTGCCACCAGGGTGGGACTAGCGGGGGCCGAGCAGTTCTTC
CATRVGLAGAEQFF
>.|TRBJ1-6|few|TRBV10-3
TGTGCCATCAGGGTGGGGGAGGCAAATTCACCCCTCCACTTT
CAIRVGEANSPLHF
>.|TRBJ2-1|many|TRBV5-1
TGCGCCAGCAGCTTGTCTTATGAGCAGTTCTTC
CASSLSYEQFF
>TRBD1|TRBJ2-3|.|TRBV7-2
TGTGCCAGCAGCGCCGGGACAGGGGTTATAGATACGCAGTATTTT
CASSAGTGVIDTQYF
>.|TRBJ1-2|.|TRBV6-2/TRBV6-3
TGTGCCAGCGGACAGCTCTATGGCTACACCTTC
CASGQLYGYTF
>.|TRBJ1-5|few|TRBV5-5
TGTGCCAGCAGCATCACAACACAGTGGAATCAGCCCCAGCATTTT
CASSITTQWNQPQHF
>.|TRBJ2-5|few|TRBV12-3/TRBV12-4
TGTGCCAGCAGTCAGGTGCCGGGGGAGACCCAGTACTTC
CASSQVPGETQYF
>TRBD1|TRBJ1-5|few|TRBV27
TGTGCCAGCAGGTCCATTTTCGGGACAGGGGGTGACAATCAGCCCCAGCATTTT
CASRSIFGTGGDNQPQHF
>.|TRBJ2-7|few|TRBV3-1
TGTGCCAGCAGCCAAGTGCGAGGGGTAGGCGAGCAGTACTTC
CASSQVRGVGEQYF
>.|TRBJ1-2|few|TRBV27
TGTGCCAGCAGTTACCGAGTACAGGGAGCTAACTATGGCTACACCTTC
CASSYRVQGANYGYTF
>.|TRBJ2-7|many|TRBV15
TGTGCCACCAGCCCGACAGTTAGGTCCTACGAGCAGTACTTC
CATSPTVRSYEQYF
>.|TRBJ2-7|few|TRBV5-5
TGTGCCAGCAGCCAGGGGTATTCAGGGTCCTACGAGCAGTACTTC
CASSQGYSGSYEQYF
>TRBD2|TRBJ2-5|.|TRBV20-1
TGCAGTGCTAGAGATCGGGCTAGCGGGGAAGAGACCCAGTACTTC
CSARDRASGEETQYF
>.|TRBJ2-2|many|TRBV5-1
TGCGCCAGCAGCTTGGACGTCACGAACACCGGGGAGCTGTTTTTT
CASSLDVTNTGELFF
>.|TRBJ2-2|few|TRBV29-1
TGCAGCGTTTCGAACACCGGGGAGCTGTTTTTT
CSVSNTGELFF
>TRBD2|TRBJ2-4|.|TRBV20-1
TGCAGTGCCCCGAGCGGGGGGGCGGACATTCAGTACTTC
CSAPSGGADIQYF
>TRBD1|TRBJ2-7|.|TRBV20-1
TGCAGTGCTAGAACCGGGACAGACCATTACGAGCAGTACTTC
CSARTGTDHYEQYF
>.|TRBJ2-7|once|TRBV7-2
TGTGCCAGCAGCTTATCGGCAGGGGTGAGTTTGGAGCAGTACTTC
CASSLSAGVSLEQYF
>.|TRBJ2-4|.|TRBV20-1
TGCAGTGCCCCTCTCCTAGGGTTTCAGTACTTC
CSAPLLGFQYF
>.|TRBJ2-7|few|TRBV6-1
TGTGCCAGCAGAGGGGGACTGCAACCCTACGAGCAGTACTTC
CASRGGLQPYEQYF
>.|TRBJ1-2|.|TRBV2
TGTGCCAGCACCGCGGACAGTATCAGCTACACCTTC
CASTADSISYTF